These T cell receptor beta chains were read from a single sample in a study of technical replicates of blood from a handful of donors. Generated by immunoSEQ multiplex PCR, the TCRdb table keeps only in-frame clones and is missing some. Of some 48,000 clones listed, 92% are singletons. The specimen was PBMCs. These TCRs come from a human donor in good health. Some clones in this sample may be carry-over from other donors' samples. The CDR3 runs from the conserved cysteine through the conserved F or W. D genes are given only for firm matches. Rows may omit the clone size; those that give it use once, few, many or a size class.

TRBV6-1,-,TRBJ2-2,once,TGTGCCAGCAGTGAAAACTTTGGGGGCCGAAACACCGGGGAGCTGTTTTTT,CASSENFGGRNTGELFF
TRBV5-4,-,TRBJ1-4,-,TGTGCCAGCACCATAGCACCCTCGGGTGAAAAACTGTTTTTT,CASTIAPSGEKLFF
TRBV7-9,-,TRBJ1-1,-,TGTGCCAGCAGCTCCGTAATGTGGGAGAGAGGTGAAGCTTTCTTT,CASSSVMWERGEAFF
TRBV15,TRBD2,TRBJ2-1,-,TGTGCCACCAGCAGAGGGGTAGCGGGAGTACGTAATGAGCAGTTCTTC,CATSRGVAGVRNEQFF
TRBV2,-,TRBJ1-3,-,TGTGCCCACGAGAAGTCGGGAAACACCATATATTTT,CAHEKSGNTIYF
TRBV5-1,-,TRBJ2-2,once,TGCGCCAGCAGGACGGAAGGGGGAGACGCGAACACCGGGGAGCTGTTTTTT,CASRTEGGDANTGELFF
TRBV27,TRBD2,TRBJ2-5,-,TGTGCCAGCAGTGCAGCGGGGGGCCCCAAGACCCAGTACTTC,CASSAAGGPKTQYF
TRBV10-3,TRBD2,TRBJ2-7,-,TGTGCCATCAGTGAGACACTAGCGGGAGCCCTTAACGAGCAGTACTTC,CAISETLAGALNEQYF
TRBV7-2,TRBD2,TRBJ2-3,once,TGTGCCAGCAGCTTAGCCGGGACTAGCGGCCTCACAGATACGCAGTATTTT,CASSLAGTSGLTDTQYF
TRBV20-1,-,TRBJ2-5,-,TGCAGTGCCCCGCGACAAGAGACCCAGTACTTC,CSAPRQETQYF
TRBV7-3,TRBD1,TRBJ1-2,-,TGTGCCAGCAGCTCAACAGGGGGCCAGACTGGGCACTATGGCTACACCTTC,CASSSTGGQTGHYGYTF
TRBV6-6,TRBD2,TRBJ2-1,-,TGTGCCAGCAGGGATAGAGCGGGAGGGACCTACAATGAGCAGTTCTTC,CASRDRAGGTYNEQFF
TRBV10-3,TRBD2,TRBJ2-2,-,TGTGCCATCAACCCGGGACTAGCGGAACCGAACACCGGGGAGCTGTTTTTT,CAINPGLAEPNTGELFF
TRBV7-9,TRBD2,TRBJ2-2,once,TGTGCCAGCAGTCGTCCTAGCGGGGGGGCGTTCACCGGGGAGCTGTTTTTT,CASSRPSGGAFTGELFF
TRBV19,TRBD1,TRBJ1-1,-,TGTGCCAGTAGTCTAACAGGGGGACTCCGAGGGAACACTGAAGCTTTCTTT,CASSLTGGLRGNTEAFF
TRBV29-1,-,TRBJ2-1,-,TGCAGCGTTGCAGGGAAAGGCTCCTACAATGAGCAGTTCTTC,CSVAGKGSYNEQFF
TRBV5-1,TRBD1,TRBJ1-6,-,TGCGCCAGCAGCTTGGGGACAGGGAATTCACCCCTCCACTTT,CASSLGTGNSPLHF
TRBV6-1,-,TRBJ2-7,-,TGTGCCAGCTGGCGGGAAGACTACGACGAGCAGTACTTC,CASWREDYDEQYF
TRBV27,-,TRBJ2-7,-,TGTGCCAGCAGTTTATCAGGGGCTCCCTACGAGCAGTACTTC,CASSLSGAPYEQYF
TRBV12-5,-,TRBJ1-5,once,TGTGCTAGTGGCCCACGCCATACTGATCAGCCCCAGCATTTT,CASGPRHTDQPQHF
TRBV4-3,TRBD2,TRBJ2-7,-,TGCGCCAGCAGCCAAGACGCTAGCGGATCTTACGAGCAGTACTTC,CASSQDASGSYEQYF
TRBV7-2,-,TRBJ2-3,-,TGTGCCAGCAGCTTAGTTGCCGGGAGCACAGATACGCAGTATTTT,CASSLVAGSTDTQYF
TRBV7-3,TRBD1,TRBJ2-6,-,TGTGCCAGCAGCCCTGGACAGGGGCGGTCTGGGGCCAACGTCCTGACTTTC,CASSPGQGRSGANVLTF
TRBV7-9,TRBD1,TRBJ1-2,-,TGTGCCAGCACCGACCAGGGGGCTAATACTCCGGATGGCTATGGCTACACCTTC,CASTDQGANTPDGYGYTF
TRBV7-8,TRBD1,TRBJ1-2,-,TGTGCCAGCAGCCAAAGGGCTCAGGGGGACTATGGCTACACCTTC,CASSQRAQGDYGYTF
TRBV10-3,TRBD2,TRBJ2-3,-,TGTGCCATCAGGTGGGGACTAGCGGGGAGGGGTACGCAGTATTTT,CAIRWGLAGRGTQYF
TRBV29-1,-,TRBJ2-7,-,TGCAGCGTTGAAGATGGCACATCCTACGAGCAGTACTTC,CSVEDGTSYEQYF
TRBV7-9,-,TRBJ2-1,-,TGTGCCAGCAGCTACGTCGTGGGCTATGACCCCTACAATGAGCAGTTCTTC,CASSYVVGYDPYNEQFF
TRBV2,-,TRBJ2-3,-,TGTGCCAGCAGTGCTGTGGGGGCAAATACGGATACGCAGTATTTT,CASSAVGANTDTQYF
TRBV6-1,-,TRBJ2-1,-,TGTGCCAGTAGAGGGAGGGGGAATTCCTACAATGAGCAGTTCTTC,CASRGRGNSYNEQFF
TRBV4-1,TRBD1,TRBJ2-5,-,TGCGCCAGCAGCCAAGAAAGGACAGGGGGCTTTTTCCCAGAGACCCAGTACTTC,CASSQERTGGFFPETQYF
TRBV12-5,-,TRBJ1-5,-,TGTGCTAGTGGTTTGGGTGAAGGACAGAGATATCAGCCCCAGCATTTT,CASGLGEGQRYQPQHF
TRBV7-6,-,TRBJ1-5,-,TGTGCCAGCAGCCCCACACGGGATCAGCCCCAGCATTTT,CASSPTRDQPQHF
TRBV19,-,TRBJ1-4,-,TGTGCCAGTAGCCCTCTTGGGGGCTCAACTAATGAAAAACTGTTTTTT,CASSPLGGSTNEKLFF
TRBV21-1,-,TRBJ2-7,once,TGTGCCAGCAGCAGCCAATCCTTTAGCGGGAGGGCCTACGAGCAGTACTTC,CASSSQSFSGRAYEQYF
TRBV30,TRBD1,TRBJ2-2,-,TGTGCCTGGAACAAGGACAGGGGGCGCGCCGGGGAGCTGTTTTTT,CAWNKDRGRAGELFF
TRBV7-2,TRBD1,TRBJ1-1,-,TGTGCCAGCAGCCTTGGACAGGGGCTATTTTATAACACTGAAGCTTTCTTT,CASSLGQGLFYNTEAFF
TRBV6-1,TRBD1,TRBJ1-2,once,TGTGCCAGCAGCGTTACAGGGGGCGAAGGCTATGGCTACACCTTC,CASSVTGGEGYGYTF
TRBV30,-,TRBJ1-2,-,TGTGCCTGGAGTGGTGAGGTCGGTGGCTACACCTTC,CAWSGEVGGYTF
TRBV30,TRBD1,TRBJ1-4,-,TGTGCCTGGGCCAGGGGGGCGGATGAAAAACTGTTTTTT,CAWARGADEKLFF
TRBV7-2,-,TRBJ2-7,-,TGTGCCAGCAGCCTCTCGGGACTGATAACCTACGAGCAGTACTTC,CASSLSGLITYEQYF
TRBV5-6,-,TRBJ2-7,-,TGTGCCAGCAGCTTGGGAGGACAGCCTCTTTTC,CASSLGGQPLF
TRBV6-6,TRBD1,TRBJ1-1,-,TGTGCCAGCAGCCTGACAGGGAGTACTGAAGCTTTCTTT,CASSLTGSTEAFF
TRBV6-4,-,TRBJ1-5,-,TGTGCCAGCCCCGGGGTCGGGCAGCCCCAGCATTTT,CASPGVGQPQHF
TRBV5-1,TRBD1,TRBJ1-1,-,TGCGCCAGCAGCGAGTACAGGGGTTTCGTTCGGGACACTGAAGCTTTCTTT,CASSEYRGFVRDTEAFF
TRBV7-8,TRBD1,TRBJ2-7,-,TGTGCCAGCAGCTCCTCAGGGGGCGGGCAGTACTTC,CASSSSGGGQYF
TRBV18,-,TRBJ2-3,-,TGTGCCAGCTCACCCTCTGGCGGGGAGGTTACGCAGTATTTT,CASSPSGGEVTQYF
TRBV19,TRBD2,TRBJ2-7,-,TGTGCCAGTAGTCAACCGGGACTAACCGCGGAGCAGTACTTC,CASSQPGLTAEQYF
TRBV5-4,-,TRBJ2-5,-,TGTGCCAGCAGCTATACTACGGAGACCCAGTACTTC,CASSYTTETQYF
TRBV4-2,-,TRBJ2-7,-,TGTGCCAGCAGCCCAGGGCCCCGCGGCTCCTACGAGCAGTACTTC,CASSPGPRGSYEQYF